This T cell receptor beta chain was profiled in a study of post-analysis software for immune sequencing data. Study-wide context: Clinical courses comprised relapsing-remitting, secondary progressive and progressive-relapsing multiple sclerosis.

The TCR beta cDNA libraries carried unique molecular identifiers. Some 500,000 cDNA molecules were obtained from around 1 to 10 million T cells. One entry per CDR3 protein results from TCRdb running MiXCR on the PCR reads. The sample yields 380,000 or so distinct CDR3 sequences, less than 35% seen once. Study observations and caveats: The normalized Chao1 diversity of multiple sclerosis patients was significantly lower than that of controls. With TRBV5-6, TRBV5-1 and TRBV20-1 included, about 5 TRBV segments were more frequent in patients than in controls.

Turning to this clonotype: What it binds is not known.

The J segment lost 9 bases and the V segment lost 4 bases, leaving 0 bases of the junction unmatched. The CDR3 contains 11 residues. Germline CDR1 and CDR2: SQVTM and ANQGSEA. V usage is TRBV29-1 and J usage is TRBJ1-6; TRBD1 aligns across 7 bases. What was sequenced was blood. This TCR came from a girl under 18 with multiple sclerosis. CDR3 in amino acids: CSVGDSSPLHF. DNA for the CDR3: TGCAGCGTTGGGGACAGTTCACCCCTCCACTTT.